One sample yielded the 30 T cell receptor beta chains listed below, sequenced in a study of T cell responses to AZD1222 COVID-19 vaccine. Using immunoSEQ multiplex PCR, the repertoire was profiled, and TCRdb retains in-frame clones only, with some absent. This table has 150,000 to 200,000 clones, 80% to 90% appearing once. The sample in question was peripheral blood, obtained on day 0 of AZD1222 vaccination. Receptors originate from an adult in good health.

The chain combines TRBV11-3 with TRBJ2-2; 8 nucleotides align to TRBD1. The CDR3 loop spans 16 amino acids. V lost 5 bases, J lost 5 bases, and 10 bases stayed unmatched. Germline loops: CDR1 SGHNT, CDR2 YENEEA. The CDR3 DNA reads TGTGCCAGCAGCACGATCCCCGGACAGGGAACCGGGGAGCTGTTTTTT. Translation gives CASSTIPGQGTGELFF. The variable domain in full, with the rest retrieved from reference TRBV11-3 and TRBJ2-2, is EAGVVQSPRYKIIEKKQPVAFWCNPISGHNTLYWYLQNLGQGPELLIRYENEEAVDDSQLPKDRFSAERLKGVDSTLKIQPAELGDSAVYLCASSTIPGQGTGELFFGEGSRLTVL.

This clone was observed a few times. V and J are TRBV3-1 (or the pseudogene TRBV3-2) and TRBJ2-7; D is possibly TRBD2 (7 bases). The CDR3 covers 15 residues. The V end was cut by 2 bases, the J end by 3 bases, with 14 bases between. Germline lookup yields CDR1 LGHDT and CDR2 YNNKEL (reference sequence). The CDR3 nucleotides read TGTGCCAGCAGCCAACAAAGGGGGGGTGACTACGAGCAGTACTTC. Protein: CASSQQRGGDYEQYF.

The chain employs TRBV2 and TRBJ2-3; weak D call: TRBD2 (5 bases). This CDR3 contains 16 residues. V was pared by 5 bases and J by 2 bases, with 17 bases between. Germline values: CDR1 SNHLY, CDR2 FYNNEI. The CDR3 nucleotides read TGTGCCAGCAGTACAAACGGACTCGACATCACAGATACGCAGTATTTT. This translates into CASSTNGLDITDTQYF.

The chain couples TRBV9 to TRBJ2-6, with D unclear. V lost 0 bases and J lost 3, with 13 bases in between. Looked up from germline, CDR1 is SGDLS and CDR2 is YYNGEE. This CDR3 spans 17 amino acids. This CDR3 reads CASSVVGPTGGANVLTF. The CDR3 nucleotides read TGTGCCAGCAGCGTAGTTGGACCGACTGGTGGGGCCAACGTCCTGACTTTC.

This chain joins TRBV18 and TRBJ2-7; TRBD1 matches 9 bases. Germline values: CDR1 KGHSH, CDR2 LQKENI. J lost 6 bases, V lost 3 bases, and 9 bases had no gene match. The CDR3 covers 15 residues. The CDR3 here is CASSPVLGQGSEQYF. CDR3 DNA: TGTGCCAGCTCACCGGTTCTGGGACAGGGTAGCGAGCAGTACTTC.

The rearrangement uses TRBV19 and TRBJ1-2, with 7 bases identical to TRBD1. Germline CDR1 and CDR2: LNHDA and SQIVND (reference sequence). This CDR3 contains 15 residues. The trim removed 5 bases at V and 4 bases at J, leaving 10 bases unmatched. This chain's CDR3 is CASSPRQGMGYGYTF. In DNA form, the CDR3 reads TGTGCCAGTAGTCCCCGACAGGGTATGGGCTATGGCTACACCTTC.

This chain links TRBV12-2 with TRBJ1-1. TRBV12-2 is shown as a pseudogene. This CDR3 comprises 16 residues. The CDR3 here is CASRLRRAGRLVRAFF. The CDR3 DNA follows: TGTGCAAGTCGCTTACGCAGGGCCGGGAGGTTAGTTCGGGCTTTCTTT.

This clone is a singleton in its sample. The chain carries TRBV3-1 (or the pseudogene TRBV3-2) and TRBJ1-3; TRBD1 is a possible D gene (5 bases). CDR1 LGHDT and CDR2 YNNKEL come from the germline V gene (reference sequence). The CDR3 spans 18 residues. V was clipped by 1 base and J by 0 bases, with 16 bases between them. CDR3 sequence reads: CASSQVGGIGSSGNTIYF. DNA of the CDR3: TGTGCCAGCAGCCAAGTCGGGGGAATCGGAAGCTCTGGAAACACCATATATTTT.

The CDR3 sequence is CASSPMQETQYF. CDR3 in DNA: TGTGCCAGCTCCCCGATGCAAGAGACCCAGTACTTC. V is TRBV12-3 or TRBV12-4 and J is TRBJ2-5; D remains unclear. Trimming removed 8 bases at V and 2 bases at J, with 9 bases between. This CDR3 contains 12 residues.

V usage is TRBV28 and J usage is TRBJ2-7, with D possibly being TRBD1 or TRBD2 (6 bases each). V lost 6 bases and J 6 bases, leaving 15 bases between the germline ends. CDR1 MDHEN and CDR2 SYDVKM come from the germline V gene. The CDR3 is made up of 13 amino acids. This CDR3 reads CASSQSGGREQYF. In nucleotides, the CDR3 is TGTGCCAGCAGCCAGTCCGGGGGCCGCGAGCAGTACTTC.

The chain joins TRBV3-1 (or the pseudogene TRBV3-2) to TRBJ2-5; 8 nucleotides align to TRBD2. V was pared by 4 bases and J by 4 bases, with 11 bases of the junction left unmatched. The CDR3 is 16 residues long. CDR1 is LGHDT, CDR2 YNNKEL, per germline (reference sequence). CDR3 residues: CASSPLRGAGVETQYF. The CDR3 coding sequence is TGTGCCAGCAGCCCCCTTCGGGGAGCGGGGGTAGAGACCCAGTACTTC.

J is TRBJ2-7 and V is TRBV27, with D possibly called TRBD1 or TRBD2 (5 bases each). Per the germline V gene, CDR1 is MNHEY and CDR2 is SMNVEV (reference sequence). V dropped 6 bases and J dropped 7 bases, with 25 bases sitting between them. CDR3 length: 16 amino acids. The CDR3 region is CASRTLGDGTSSEQYF. The CDR3 coding sequence is TGTGCCAGCAGGACGCTGGGGGACGGAACAAGTTCGGAGCAGTACTTC.

This rearrangement joins TRBV7-9 to TRBJ2-7; D is ambiguous. Germline lookup yields CDR1 SEHNR and CDR2 FQNEAQ (reference sequence). Trimming pared 3 bases from V and 0 bases from J, leaving 6 bases between. This CDR3 has 13 residues. The CDR3 nucleotides are TGTGCCAGCAGCTTCTCGAGCTCCTACGAGCAGTACTTC. Translating it yields CASSFSSSYEQYF.

This clone was counted between two and nine times. The rearrangement links TRBV30 to TRBJ1-2; the match to TRBD1 covers 7 bases. From germline, CDR1 is GTSNPN and CDR2 SVGIG (reference sequence). The CDR3 has 13 amino acids. V dropped 5 bases and J dropped 7; count of bases not matched to a gene: 10. The CDR3 coding sequence is TGTGCCTGGCTGGGGTACAGGGGTCTTGGCTACACCTTC. Translated, it gives CAWLGYRGLGYTF. The variable domain in full, with the rest retrieved from reference TRBV30 and TRBJ1-2, is SQTIHQWPATLVQPVGSPLSLECTVEGTSNPNLYWYRQAAGRGLQLLFYSVGIGQISSEVPQNLSASRPQDRQFILSSKKLLLSDSGFYLCAWLGYRGLGYTFGSGTRLTVV.

This clone was counted between two and nine times. The genes are TRBV7-9 and TRBJ1-2; D may be TRBD1 (6 bases). The CDR3 contains 16 residues. CDR1 and CDR2 (germline): SEHNR, FQNEAQ (reference sequence). V was shortened by 3 bases and J by 7 bases, with 21 bases between the two germline ends. For the CDR3, the DNA is TGTGCCAGCAGCTTCGAAACAGGGTTCTCTGGCTCTGGCTACACCTTC. It yields the protein CASSFETGFSGSGYTF. The full variable domain, completed using reference TRBV7-9 and TRBJ1-2, is DTGVSQNPRHKITKRGQNVTFRCDPISEHNRLYWYRQTLGQGPEFLTYFQNEAQLEKSRLLSDRFSAERPKGSFSTLEIQRTEQGDSAMYLCASSFETGFSGSGYTFGSGTRLTVV.

This clone was counted between two and nine times. This chain links TRBV6-5 with TRBJ1-1; 8 bases are a match to TRBD1. Germline CDR1 MNHEY, CDR2 SVGAGI. The CDR3 covers 13 residues. Trimming removed 7 bases from V and 5 bases from J; junction bases left unmatched: 6. The CDR3 reads CASNRQGRTEAFF. CDR3 bases: TGTGCCAGCAACCGACAGGGGAGGACTGAAGCTTTCTTT.

This rearrangement joins TRBV5-1 to TRBJ1-4, with D unresolved. This CDR3 region has 16 residues. Germline V gives CDR1 SGHRS, CDR2 YFSETQ. V gave up 3 bases and J gave up 0 bases, with 12 bases separating them. The CDR3 region has the DNA TGCGCCAGCAGCTGGGGAACAGAAGCAACTAATGAAAAACTGTTTTTT. Translated, it gives CASSWGTEATNEKLFF.

V is TRBV6-5 and J is TRBJ1-3, with D hard to call. Trimming removed 7 bases from V and 0 bases from J, with 10 bases in between. The CDR3 has 14 residues. Germline CDR1 is MNHEY and CDR2 is SVGAGI. CDR3 sequence reads: CASTVDYSGNTIYF. The CDR3 bases are TGTGCCAGCACAGTGGACTACTCTGGAAACACCATATATTTT.

The chain links TRBV28 to TRBJ2-1, with 7 bases lining up with TRBD1. After removal of 6 bases from V and 4 bases from J, the junction contained 3 bases not matched to a gene. This CDR3 is built from 13 residues. The germline gives CDR1 MDHEN, CDR2 SYDVKM. CDR3 amino acids: CASRRDSYNEQFF. The CDR3 DNA reads as TGTGCCAGCAGAAGGGACAGTTACAATGAGCAGTTCTTC.

The V and J genes are TRBV3-1 (or the pseudogene TRBV3-2) and TRBJ1-5, with D perhaps TRBD1 (5 bases). The CDR3 loop spans 14 amino acids. Germline values: CDR1 LGHDT, CDR2 YNNKEL (reference sequence). The V end lost 3 bases, the J end lost 11 bases, and 17 bases lay between the germline ends. CDR3: CASSQGGAQSAQHF. In nucleotides, the CDR3 is TGTGCCAGCAGCCAGGGAGGGGCGCAATCAGCCCAGCATTTT.

The V call is TRBV27, the J call TRBJ1-3; no clear D. Trimming removed 2 bases from V and 10 bases from J, with 15 bases in between. Germline values: CDR1 MNHEY, CDR2 SMNVEV (reference sequence). The CDR3 runs to 14 residues. CDR3 nucleotides: TGTGCCAGCAGTTTAGGGCCCAGTCCGGGGACCATATATTTT. Residues: CASSLGPSPGTIYF.

The chain employs TRBV3-1 (or the pseudogene TRBV3-2) and TRBJ2-1, with 7 bases aligning to TRBD2. The CDR3 consists of 15 residues. Looked up from germline, CDR1 is LGHDT and CDR2 is YNNKEL (reference sequence). Germline trimming cut 4 bases from V and 3 bases from J; bases unmatched to any gene: 6. The CDR3 DNA reads TGTGCCAGCAGCCCGGGCTGGGGGGGCTACAATGAGCAGTTCTTC. Translation gives CASSPGWGGYNEQFF.

This rearrangement joins TRBV4-1 to TRBJ2-3; 7 bases align to TRBD2. Trimming at V came to 2 bases and at J to 3 bases, leaving 5 bases not matched to a gene. This CDR3 spans 15 amino acids. From germline, CDR1 is MGHRA and CDR2 YSYEKL. Written as DNA, the CDR3 is TGCGCCAGCAGCCAATGGCGGGGGAGGACAGATACGCAGTATTTT. This sequence encodes CASSQWRGRTDTQYF.

CDR3 in amino acids: CASSHVRRLAGANEQFF. In nucleotides, the CDR3 is TGTGCCAGCAGCCACGTGCGTCGGCTAGCGGGTGCTAATGAGCAGTTCTTC. The chain uses TRBV3-1 (or the pseudogene TRBV3-2) and TRBJ2-1; 8 bases are shared with TRBD2. The germline V gene encodes CDR1 LGHDT and CDR2 YNNKEL (reference sequence). V dropped 3 bases and J dropped 7; count of bases not matched to a gene: 14. The CDR3 runs 17 residues.

The chain combines TRBV2 with TRBJ1-1, with D possibly TRBD1 on 6 matching bases. The V end lost 5 bases, the J end lost 1 base, and 17 bases lay between the germline ends. Germline V CDR1 and CDR2: SNHLY, FYNNEI. The CDR3 is 16 residues long. This CDR3 reads CASSRIGDTRNTEAFF. Written as DNA, the CDR3 is TGTGCCAGCAGTAGAATAGGGGACACCCGGAACACTGAAGCTTTCTTT.

The gene calls are TRBV3-1 (or the pseudogene TRBV3-2) and TRBJ2-1, with 9 bases matching TRBD1. J gave up 9 bases and V 7 bases, and 10 bases lay outside the gene matches. Germline V lookup: CDR1 LGHDT, CDR2 YNNKEL (reference sequence). The CDR3 is 14 amino acids. The CDR3 sequence: CASTTGTGGFEQFF. The CDR3, as DNA: TGTGCCAGCACCACCGGAACAGGGGGCTTTGAGCAGTTCTTC.

The chain carries TRBV29-1 and TRBJ2-7; D possibly matches TRBD1 or TRBD2 (5 bases each). Per the germline V gene, CDR1 is SQVTM and CDR2 is ANQGSEA. CDR3 length: 12 residues. Trimming pared 4 bases from V and 3 bases from J, leaving 10 bases between. CDR3 nucleotides: TGCAGCGTTGCCGGGACCAACTACGAGCAGTACTTC. It codes for CSVAGTNYEQYF.

The gene calls are TRBV3-1 (or the pseudogene TRBV3-2) and TRBJ1-6; D is uncertain. The germline V gene has CDR1 LGHDT and CDR2 YNNKEL (reference sequence). CDR3 length: 16 amino acids. V dropped 3 bases and J dropped 0 bases, with 9 bases sitting between them. Written as DNA, the CDR3 is TGTGCCAGCAGCCATAAGGTAAGCTCCTATAATTCACCCCTCCACTTT. Its translation: CASSHKVSSYNSPLHF.

The chain couples TRBV7-9 to TRBJ1-2; no reliable D call. This CDR3 is 14 amino acids long. The V end was cut by 6 bases, the J end by 3 bases, with 14 bases between. Germline CDR1 reads SEHNR; CDR2 reads FQNEAQ (reference sequence). CDR3 sequence (DNA): TGTGCCAGCAGTCAACCCGGAGGGTACTATGGCTACACCTTC. Its translation: CASSQPGGYYGYTF.

The gene calls are TRBV14 and TRBJ2-2; 7 nucleotides match TRBD2. Trimming cost V 4 bases and J 6 bases; bases outside gene matches: 8. This CDR3 has 15 amino acids. CDR1 is SGHDN and CDR2 is FVKESK in the germline V gene. The CDR3 reads CASSRRGRYAGELFF. In DNA, the CDR3 is TGTGCCAGCAGCCGGCGGGGGAGATACGCCGGGGAGCTGTTTTTT.